The 16 T cell receptor beta chains reported below all come from one sample, sequenced in a study of blood T cell repertoires in COVID-19. The repertoire was sequenced with immunoSEQ multiplex PCR; TCRdb's copy has only in-frame clones and lacks some. The sample lists about 280,000 clones; over 75% were seen once. Sequenced: peripheral blood. Receptor source: a human donor in a cohort sampled during active COVID-19.

The CDR3 DNA sequence: TGTGCCACCAGTGATTCCAGGACTAGCGCGGATACGCAGTATTTT. It yields the protein CATSDSRTSADTQYF. This sequence joins TRBV24-1 and TRBJ2-3; 9 positions agree with TRBD2. V gave up 2 bases and J gave up 6 bases; unmatched junction bases: 5. This CDR3 has 15 amino acids. The germline V gene encodes CDR1 KGHDR and CDR2 SFDVKD.

This chain links TRBV28 with TRBJ2-7, with a possible D match to TRBD2 (7 bases). With 10 bases removed from V and 4 bases from J, the gap between germline ends came to 11 bases. CDR1 is MDHEN, CDR2 SYDVKM, per germline. The CDR3 has 11 residues. This CDR3 is CATRGGYEQYF. CDR3 bases: TGTGCCACCAGGGGAGGGTACGAGCAGTACTTC.

This clone was recorded a few times. The V and J genes are TRBV29-1 and TRBJ2-1; D ambiguous. Germline V gene lookup returns CDR1 SQVTM and CDR2 ANQGSEA. Trimming shortened V by 0 bases and J by 6 bases, and 15 bases separated the two germline ends. The CDR3 totals 15 residues. The CDR3 protein is CSVEELESTSNEQFF. DNA of the CDR3: TGCAGCGTTGAAGAGCTCGAATCAACGAGCAATGAGCAGTTCTTC.

J is TRBJ2-5 and V is TRBV5-1; D is possibly TRBD2 (5 bases). The CDR3 covers 13 residues. V was trimmed by 0 bases and J by 4 bases, leaving 7 bases between them. The germline gives CDR1 SGHRS, CDR2 YFSETQ. This chain's CDR3 is CASSLEGRETQYF. The CDR3, as DNA: TGCGCCAGCAGCTTGGAAGGGAGAGAGACCCAGTACTTC.

This clone has a count of ten or more. The chain joins TRBV18 to TRBJ2-5; weak D call: TRBD1 (6 bases). V was pared by 3 bases and J by 5 bases, with 16 bases between. CDR1 and CDR2 from the germline V gene are KGHSH and LQKENI. CDR3 length: 15 residues. CDR3 residues: CASSPQGYLEETQYF. As DNA, the CDR3 is TGTGCCAGCTCACCCCAGGGGTACCTAGAGGAGACCCAGTACTTC.

V gene TRBV19 combines with J gene TRBJ2-3, with TRBD2 identical over 7 bases. CDR1 LNHDA and CDR2 SQIVND come from the germline V gene (reference sequence). Losses at the gene ends were 8 bases for V and 2 bases for J; bases not matched to a gene: 4. The CDR3 runs to 13 residues. In DNA, the CDR3 is TGTGCCAGTGGGGGGGGACCCACAGATACGCAGTATTTT. It codes for CASGGGPTDTQYF.

The chain carries TRBV7-2 and TRBJ1-6, with 8 positions matching TRBD1. Germline V CDR1 and CDR2: SGHTA, FQGNSA. This CDR3 is built from 15 residues. With V trimmed by 6 bases and J by 7 bases, 8 bases remained unmatched. CDR3 protein: CASSSGQGGNSPLHF. The CDR3 bases are TGTGCCAGCAGTTCAGGACAGGGAGGCAATTCACCCCTCCACTTT.

This chain uses TRBV19 with TRBJ2-3, with D tentatively TRBD2 (7 bases). The CDR3 is made up of 15 amino acids. V was clipped by 9 bases and J by 4 bases, with 20 bases between them. From germline, CDR1 is LNHDA and CDR2 SQIVND (reference sequence). Written as DNA, the CDR3 is TGTGCCAGCAAGCTAGGGGGAGGGCCTGCAGATACGCAGTATTTT. Residues: CASKLGGGPADTQYF.

In this sample, this clone turned up once. The rearrangement joins TRBV30 to TRBJ1-6; 8 bases fit TRBD1. CDR3 length equals 12 residues. V lost 4 bases to trimming and J lost 7 bases; unmatched junction nucleotides: 0. Germline V CDR1 and CDR2: GTSNPN, SVGIG (reference sequence). For the CDR3, the DNA is TGTGCCTGGAACAGGGGGAATTCACCCCTCCACTTT. It translates to CAWNRGNSPLHF.

The rearrangement uses TRBV9 and TRBJ1-6, with 8 bases matching TRBD1. Trimming removed 2 bases from V and 1 base from J; junction bases left unmatched: 8. The CDR3 runs 18 residues. Germline-derived CDR1 and CDR2 are SGDLS and YYNGEE. CDR3 amino acids: CASSVGQAFGSYNSPLHF. The CDR3 bases are TGTGCCAGCAGCGTGGGACAGGCATTCGGGTCCTATAATTCACCCCTCCACTTT.

This rearrangement joins TRBV6-6 to TRBJ2-1; TRBD2 matches 10 bases. This CDR3 comprises 17 residues. The V segment lost 5 bases and the J segment 0 bases; nucleotides outside the gene matches: 7. In germline, CDR1 is MNHNY, CDR2 SVGAGI (reference sequence). In nucleotides, the CDR3 is TGTGCCAGCAGTCGATATAGCGGGAGGCGCTCCTACAATGAGCAGTTCTTC. Translation: CASSRYSGRRSYNEQFF.

The V call is TRBV15, the J call TRBJ2-1; D is undetermined. The V end was cut by 1 base, the J end by 7 bases, with 5 bases between. This CDR3 contains 12 residues. Germline V gene lookup returns CDR1 LNHNV and CDR2 YYDKDF (reference sequence). CDR3 in DNA: TGTGCCACCAGCAGAGCCTTGAATGAGCAGTTCTTC. Translated, it gives CATSRALNEQFF.

This sequence joins TRBV7-2 and TRBJ2-1; 7 nucleotides match TRBD1. Trimming took 3 bases from V and 4 from J; bases not matched to a gene: 9. This CDR3 has 16 residues. Germline V gene sequence: CDR1 SGHTA, CDR2 FQGNSA. CDR3 bases: TGTGCCAGCAGCTTTCAAGGAGCAGGGGGTTACAATGAGCAGTTCTTC. Its translation: CASSFQGAGGYNEQFF. The whole variable domain, filled in from reference TRBV7-2 and TRBJ2-1, reads GAGVSQSPSNKVTEKGKDVELRCDPISGHTALYWYRQSLGQGLEFLIYFQGNSAPDKSGLPSDRFSAERTGGSVSTLTIQRTQQEDSAVYLCASSFQGAGGYNEQFFGPGTRLTVL.

The chain recombines TRBV5-4 with TRBJ2-7, with 7 bases fitting TRBD1. Losses at the gene ends were 1 base for V and 5 bases for J; bases not matched to a gene: 3. CDR3 size: 13 residues. The V gene's germline CDR1 is SGHNT and CDR2 YYREEE (reference sequence). DNA of the CDR3: TGTGCCAGCAGCTTGCTTCAGGGGGACGAGCAGTACTTC. It is translated as CASSLLQGDEQYF.

There are a few counts of this clone. J is TRBJ1-1 and V is TRBV28; 8 bases line up with TRBD1. V lost 7 bases and J lost 4; bases outside the gene matches: 17. The CDR3 spans 17 residues. Germline CDR1 reads MDHEN; CDR2 reads SYDVKM. CDR3 nucleotides: TGTGCCAGCATTCGACTATCAGGGGGCGGAATGGGCACTGAAGCTTTCTTT. Translation gives CASIRLSGGGMGTEAFF.

This clone was seen a handful of times. The chain recombines TRBV6-5 with TRBJ1-6; D may be TRBD1 (6 bases). The CDR3 runs to 15 residues. Trimming took 0 bases from V and 10 from J, leaving 13 bases between them. CDR1 is MNHEY and CDR2 is SVGAGI in the germline V gene. CDR3 protein: CASSYSRGGGSPLHF. The CDR3 DNA follows: TGTGCCAGCAGTTACTCGAGGGGGGGTGGATCACCCCTCCACTTT.